The following is a T cell receptor beta chain sequence with its context. Its antigen is unknown. This entry comes from a study of cytomegalovirus exposure and HLA in healthy donors. Germline V lookup: CDR1 SQVTM, CDR2 ANQGSEA. The CDR3 extends over 10 amino acids. The ends were cut back, 7 bases at V and 8 bases at J, with 11 bases in the middle. With 60 Vbeta and 13 Jbeta primers, the PCR was carried out. The assay was immunoSEQ multiplex PCR, and TCRdb's table has in-frame clones only and misses some. The sample lists 200,000 or so clones; more than 70% were seen once. Findings of the study overall: Later analysis associated a missense DCLRE1C variant with TCR beta V- and J-gene trimming. Researchers reportedly found TCR beta sequences accurately predicted most subjects' HLA-A and HLA-B alleles. HLA alleles were associated with 15,000 to 20,000 TCR beta sequences in a later analysis at 0.05 false discovery rate.

The receptor comes from a boy aged 10-17 years in good health and CMV-seronegative. The sequenced sample was PBMCs. The genes are TRBV29-1 and TRBJ1-2; D uncertain. As DNA, the CDR3 is TGCAGCGCCGACTCACCCGGCTACACCTTC. It specifies CSADSPGYTF.